This T cell receptor beta chain was obtained from a study of T cells in Graves' hyperthyroidism and ophthalmopathy. Amplification of TCR beta CDR3 regions used RNA as the template. TCR CDR3 underwent first-round RT-PCR with the HTBI primer set. TCRdb analysed the multiplex PCR reads with MiXCR anew, one entry per CDR3 protein. The sample has more than 250,000 distinct CDR3 sequences, 13% to 15% seen once. Regarding the study as a whole: Most thyroid-expanded clonotypes above 0.001 were also found in blood.

Patients were excluded for uncontrolled infection, other autoimmune disease, pregnancy or lactation. Blood from later-ophthalmopathy patients was taken at first hyperthyroidism diagnosis. Of note for this clonotype: As yet, its antigen is unknown.

The V and J ends lost 11 bases and 0 bases respectively, with 9 bases between them. The CDR3 runs 12 residues. The germline V gene encodes CDR1 MGHDK and CDR2 SYGVNS. The specimen was blood. This rearrangement joins TRBV25-1 to TRBJ2-3; a possible D gene is TRBD2 (5 bases). The source is a woman aged 50 to 60 with Graves' hyperthyroidism that later progressed to Graves' ophthalmopathy. The CDR3 loop is CASGFSTDTQYF. The CDR3 DNA follows: TGTGCCTCGGGATTTAGCACAGATACGCAGTATTTT.